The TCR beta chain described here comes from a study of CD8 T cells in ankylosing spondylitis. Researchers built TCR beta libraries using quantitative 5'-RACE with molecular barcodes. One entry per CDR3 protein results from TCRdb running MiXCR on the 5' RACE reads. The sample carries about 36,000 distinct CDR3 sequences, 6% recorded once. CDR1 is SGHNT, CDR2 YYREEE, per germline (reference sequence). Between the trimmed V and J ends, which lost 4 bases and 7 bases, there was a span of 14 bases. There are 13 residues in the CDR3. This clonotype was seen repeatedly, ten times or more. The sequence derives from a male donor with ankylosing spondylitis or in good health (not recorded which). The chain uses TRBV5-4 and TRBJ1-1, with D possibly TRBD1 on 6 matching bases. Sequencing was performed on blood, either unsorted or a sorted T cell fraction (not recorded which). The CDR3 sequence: CASSRDTFVEAFF. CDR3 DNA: TGTGCCAGCAGCCGGGACACCTTCGTTGAAGCTTTCTTT.